These 21 T cell receptor beta chains share one sample of origin, sequenced in a study of cytomegalovirus exposure and HLA in healthy donors (TCRdb year 2017). Library prep was done by the immunoSEQ multiplex PCR assay. A mixture of 60 forward primers for TCR Vbeta segments and 13 reverse primers for TCR Jbeta segments was used in the multiplex PCR. In its TCRdb copy, this immuneACCESS table keeps in-frame sequences only and misses some clones. Where compared with another copy, unresolved V genes explain less than half of these, and the others have no known cause. The sample table lists about 160,000 clones, 60% to 70% of them with a count of one. 7% to 8.5% of the sample lies in the top ten. Sequenced sample: PBMCs. All receptors derive from a woman aged 60-75 years in good health and CMV-seropositive.

The chain has TRBV5-1 and TRBJ1-1, with TRBD1 matching over 8 bases. Looked up from germline, CDR1 is SGHRS and CDR2 is YFSETQ. With 0 bases clipped from V and 1 base from J, the junction kept 2 bases outside the gene matches. The CDR3 is made up of 15 amino acids. As DNA, the CDR3 is TGCGCCAGCAGCTTGGTGGGGACAGGGAACACTGAAGCTTTCTTT. Its protein product is CASSLVGTGNTEAFF.

V and J are TRBV9 and TRBJ1-1, with TRBD1 as a possible D gene (5 bases). The CDR3 has 15 residues. V lost 1 base to trimming and J lost 0 bases, with 10 bases between them. Looked up from germline, CDR1 is SGDLS and CDR2 is YYNGEE. The CDR3 region has the DNA TGTGCCAGCAGCGTAACCCGACAGCTGAACACTGAAGCTTTCTTT. Amino acid sequence: CASSVTRQLNTEAFF.

The chain links TRBV5-1 to TRBJ2-7; 12 nucleotides align to TRBD2. The germline V gene has CDR1 SGHRS and CDR2 YFSETQ. V lost 2 bases and J lost 2; bases outside the gene matches: 2. There are 15 residues in the CDR3. The CDR3 DNA reads TGCGCCAGCAGCTTTCTAGCGGGAGGGACCTACGAGCAGTACTTC. It translates to CASSFLAGGTYEQYF.

The chain recombines TRBV19 with TRBJ1-5; D is unresolved. Trimming left V 4 bases short and J 6 bases short, with 19 bases between. Per germline, CDR1 LNHDA and CDR2 SQIVND (reference sequence). CDR3 length equals 16 residues. The DNA of the CDR3 is TGTGCCAGTAGTACCTCCGGTGACAAGAACTTTCAGCCCCAGCATTTT. It encodes CASSTSGDKNFQPQHF.

The chain couples TRBV11-2 to TRBJ2-5; 7 positions agree with TRBD1. The CDR3 contains 13 residues. Germline CDR1 reads SGHAT; CDR2 reads FQNNGV. V gave up 5 bases and J gave up 2 bases; unmatched junction bases: 2. The CDR3 region has the DNA TGTGCCAGCAGCCCAGGGGGACAAGAGACCCAGTACTTC. Its protein product is CASSPGGQETQYF. Full variable domain (missing parts from reference TRBV11-2 and TRBJ2-5): EAGVAQSPRYKIIEKRQSVAFWCNPISGHATLYWYQQILGQGPKLLIQFQNNGVVDDSQLPKDRFSAERLKGVDSTLKIQPAKLEDSAVYLCASSPGGQETQYFGPGTRLLVL.

The sample holds a few counts of this clone. The J gene is TRBJ2-1, the V gene TRBV11-3; TRBD1 is a possible D gene (6 bases). V shed 5 bases and J shed 9 bases, with 17 bases lying between them. CDR3 size: 14 residues. Germline loops: CDR1 SGHNT, CDR2 YENEEA. CDR3 coding DNA: TGTGCCAGCAGCGAACAGGGAGAAGTGGGTGAGCAGTTCTTC. As protein: CASSEQGEVGEQFF.

The table lists this clone with a few counts. This sequence joins TRBV5-1 and TRBJ2-3; 9 bases are a match to TRBD2. The V gene end was trimmed by 0 bases and the J gene end by 2 bases; junction bases not matched to a gene: 4. CDR1 is SGHRS and CDR2 is YFSETQ in the germline V gene. CDR3 length equals 16 residues. The CDR3 loop is CASSLGGLAATDTQYF. The DNA for the CDR3 is TGCGCCAGCAGCTTGGGGGGACTAGCAGCCACAGATACGCAGTATTTT. The full variable domain, with the rest looked up from reference TRBV5-1 and TRBJ2-3, is KAGVTQTPRYLIKTRGQQVTLSCSPISGHRSVSWYQQTPGQGLQFLFEYFSETQRNKGNFPGRFSGRQFSNSRSEMNVSTLELGDSALYLCASSLGGLAATDTQYFGPGTRLTVL.

This chain links TRBV11-3 with TRBJ2-7; possibly TRBD1 for D (5 bases). The CDR3 has 13 amino acids. CDR1 is SGHNT, CDR2 YENEEA, per germline. The ends were cut back, 5 bases at V and 3 bases at J, with 11 bases in the middle. CDR3 coding DNA: TGTGCCAGCAGCCCCCGGACAAACTACGAGCAGTACTTC. Translated, it gives CASSPRTNYEQYF.

The chain carries TRBV7-6 and TRBJ2-5, with TRBD2 matching 10 bases. The CDR3 is made up of 14 amino acids. After removal of 3 bases from V and 5 bases from J, the junction contained 3 bases not matched to a gene. The germline V gene has CDR1 SGHVS and CDR2 FNYEAQ. CDR3 DNA sequence: TGTGCCAGCAGCTTTCAAGCGGGAGGGGAGACCCAGTACTTC. It encodes CASSFQAGGETQYF. The whole variable domain, filled in from reference TRBV7-6 and TRBJ2-5, reads GAGVSQSPRYKVTKRGQDVALRCDPISGHVSLYWYRQALGQGPEFLTYFNYEAQQDKSGLPNDRFSAERPEGSISTLTIQRTEQRDSAMYRCASSFQAGGETQYFGPGTRLLVL.

This clone was counted only a few times. The V call is TRBV5-1, the J call TRBJ2-1, with D possibly TRBD2 on 6 matching bases. V lost 1 base and J 7 bases, leaving 9 bases between the germline ends. Germline CDR1 and CDR2: SGHRS and YFSETQ. The length of the CDR3 is 13 residues. The CDR3 nucleotides are TGCGCCAGCAGCTTGTACCTAGCGAATGAGCAGTTCTTC. It codes for CASSLYLANEQFF.

This clone was picked up a small number of times. The V call is TRBV29-1, the J call TRBJ1-4, with 7 bases lining up with TRBD1. After removal of 7 bases from V and 8 bases from J, the junction contained 7 bases not matched to a gene. CDR1 and CDR2 (germline): SQVTM, ANQGSEA. The CDR3 covers 12 residues. The CDR3, as DNA: TGCAGCGCCGGGACAGCCAGCGAAAAACTGTTTTTT. Translating it yields CSAGTASEKLFF.

This clone has only a few counts. This rearrangement joins TRBV2 to TRBJ2-7; TRBD1 is a possible D gene (5 bases). This CDR3 region has 11 residues. Germline values: CDR1 SNHLY, CDR2 FYNNEI. V was trimmed by 8 bases and J by 6 bases, leaving 11 bases between them. The CDR3 here is CASQGMAEQYF. The CDR3 region has the DNA TGTGCCAGCCAGGGAATGGCCGAGCAGTACTTC.

This clone was counted only a few times. The gene calls are TRBV10-1 and TRBJ2-1, with 7 bases lining up with TRBD1. Germline CDR1 WNHNN, CDR2 SYGVQD (reference sequence). This CDR3 comprises 16 residues. Trimming took 2 bases from V and 2 from J; bases not matched to a gene: 6. The CDR3 sequence is CASSEKGQGAYNEQFF. The CDR3 DNA reads TGCGCCAGCAGTGAGAAAGGGCAGGGGGCCTACAATGAGCAGTTCTTC.

There are a few counts of this clone. Other DNA sequences from this sample encode an identical CDR3 as well. The rearrangement links TRBV19 to TRBJ1-1, with D maybe TRBD1 (5 bases). The CDR3 runs to 15 residues. CDR1 is LNHDA, CDR2 SQIVND, per germline (reference sequence). Trimming took 7 bases from V and 0 from J, leaving 15 bases between them. CDR3 sequence reads: CASIWGGGMNTEAFF. As DNA, the CDR3 is TGTGCCAGTATCTGGGGCGGGGGAATGAACACTGAAGCTTTCTTT.

Remarks on this clone: The sample contains more than one DNA sequence encoding this CDR3. J is TRBJ1-4 and V is TRBV5-4; D not certain. Germline V CDR1 and CDR2: SGHNT, YYREEE (reference sequence). Trimming cost V 1 base and J 3 bases, with 7 bases left between them. The CDR3 runs to 14 residues. For the CDR3, the DNA is TGTGCCAGCAGCTTGTTGGCCCCTAATGAAAAACTGTTTTTT. Translation: CASSLLAPNEKLFF.

V is TRBV25-1 and J is TRBJ2-5, with TRBD1 as a possible D gene (5 bases). Trimming left V 2 bases short and J 7 bases short, with 17 bases between. The CDR3 consists of 15 residues. The germline CDR1 and CDR2 sequences are MGHDK and SYGVNS. This CDR3 reads CASSELGQGKGTQYF. The CDR3 DNA is TGTGCCAGCAGTGAACTTGGACAAGGGAAGGGGACCCAGTACTTC.

This chain joins TRBV27 and TRBJ2-7; D unresolved. The CDR3 extends over 12 amino acids. The V gene lost 6 bases and the J gene lost 0 bases, with 6 bases spanning the gap. The germline gives CDR1 MNHEY, CDR2 SMNVEV (reference sequence). The CDR3 coding sequence is TGTGCCAGCAGGGCTAGCTCCTACGAGCAGTACTTC. Translating gives CASRASSYEQYF.

This clone appeared once. V and J are TRBV7-2 and TRBJ2-5, with 7 bases identical to TRBD1. CDR3 length equals 13 residues. V was pared by 4 bases and J by 5 bases, with 4 bases of the junction left unmatched. Germline assignment: CDR1 SGHTA and CDR2 FQGNSA. The DNA of the CDR3 is TGTGCCAGCAGCTCCGACAGGGCTGAGACCCAGTACTTC. It is translated as CASSSDRAETQYF.

This rearrangement joins TRBV7-2 to TRBJ2-7; D is possibly TRBD1 (5 bases). The CDR3 extends over 15 amino acids. Trimming pared 5 bases from V and 3 bases from J, leaving 17 bases between. The germline CDR1 and CDR2 sequences are SGHTA and FQGNSA. This chain's CDR3 is CASSPGGAQRYEQYF. The CDR3 region has the DNA TGTGCCAGCAGCCCCGGTGGGGCCCAGCGCTACGAGCAGTACTTC.

The chain is built from TRBV19 and TRBJ2-3; D is perhaps TRBD1 (6 bases). CDR1 LNHDA and CDR2 SQIVND come from the germline V gene (reference sequence). V shed 5 bases and J shed 2 bases, with 11 bases lying between them. The CDR3 runs to 14 residues. Written as DNA, the CDR3 is TGTGCCAGTAGTTCCCGACAGGACACAGATACGCAGTATTTT. This sequence encodes CASSSRQDTDTQYF.

The chain joins TRBV6-5 to TRBJ1-5, with D possibly matching TRBD1 (6 bases). The CDR3 totals 15 residues. CDR1 and CDR2 (germline): MNHEY, SVGAGI. The V end was cut by 6 bases, the J end by 0 bases, with 12 bases between. The CDR3 nucleotides read TGTGCCAGCAGGCCAGGGGAATATAGCAATCAGCCCCAGCATTTT. It specifies CASRPGEYSNQPQHF.